These T cell receptor beta chains were read from a single sample in a study of T cell repertoires in cytomegalovirus infection. One entry per CDR3 protein, called by TCRdb with MiXCR from the reads. The data hold around 330,000 distinct CDR3 sequences, with roughly 15% observed a single time. Sequencing used PBMCs. The receptors here all came from a human donor in good health (CMV status not recorded). Some clones in this sample may be carry-over from other donors' samples. CDR3s include the opening cysteine and the closing phenylalanine or tryptophan. The D gene is left open where the match is weak. Clone size is not always given. Where it is, it says once, few, many or a class for expanded clones.

TGCAGTGCCGGAACTAGCGGGGGACTCTACGAGCAGTACTTC	CSAGTSGGLYEQYF	TRBD2	TRBJ2-7	few	TRBV20-1
TGCGCCAGCAGCCCGGAACTAGCGGGGGGACGTAATGAGCAGTTCTTC	CASSPELAGGRNEQFF	TRBD2	TRBJ2-1	many	TRBV5-1
TGTGCCAGTAGTCCTGTTCCGAGAACCACTGAAGCTTTCTTT	CASSPVPRTTEAFF	.	TRBJ1-1	few	TRBV19
TGTGCCAGTAGTAAATTGGACAGCTCCCCGGCTGAAGCTTTCTTT	CASSKLDSSPAEAFF	.	TRBJ1-1	few	TRBV19
TGTGCCAGCAGCCGGGACAGCATGAACACTGAAGCTTTCTTT	CASSRDSMNTEAFF	TRBD1	TRBJ1-1	many	TRBV7-9
TGTGCCAGCAGTTACAACCCCCGAGGAAACACCATATATTTT	CASSYNPRGNTIYF	.	TRBJ1-3	many	TRBV12-3/TRBV12-4
TGTGCCAGCAGCTTAGTGACAGAAGAGACCCAGTACTTC	CASSLVTEETQYF	.	TRBJ2-5	many	TRBV7-2
TGTGCCAGTAGTATCGCCCCAGGGTACTACACCTTC	CASSIAPGYYTF	.	TRBJ1-2	.	TRBV19
TGTGCCAGCAGGGGCGGGGGCCGCGGCGAGCAGTTCTTC	CASRGGGRGEQFF	.	TRBJ2-1	.	TRBV28
TGTGCCAGCACAGGACAGGGTTCTCAGCCCCAGCATTTT	CASTGQGSQPQHF	TRBD1	TRBJ1-5	few	TRBV19
TGTGCCAGCAGTTTGTTAGGACAGTTCGGATCTGGGGCCAACGTCCTGACTTTC	CASSLLGQFGSGANVLTF	.	TRBJ2-6	.	TRBV27
TGCAGTGCTAACAAGGACAGCTCCTCCTACGAGCAGTACTTC	CSANKDSSSYEQYF	.	TRBJ2-7	.	TRBV20-1
TGTGCCAGCAGCTCGCGGGTAGGGTCCTACGAGCAGTACTTC	CASSSRVGSYEQYF	.	TRBJ2-7	many	TRBV7-2